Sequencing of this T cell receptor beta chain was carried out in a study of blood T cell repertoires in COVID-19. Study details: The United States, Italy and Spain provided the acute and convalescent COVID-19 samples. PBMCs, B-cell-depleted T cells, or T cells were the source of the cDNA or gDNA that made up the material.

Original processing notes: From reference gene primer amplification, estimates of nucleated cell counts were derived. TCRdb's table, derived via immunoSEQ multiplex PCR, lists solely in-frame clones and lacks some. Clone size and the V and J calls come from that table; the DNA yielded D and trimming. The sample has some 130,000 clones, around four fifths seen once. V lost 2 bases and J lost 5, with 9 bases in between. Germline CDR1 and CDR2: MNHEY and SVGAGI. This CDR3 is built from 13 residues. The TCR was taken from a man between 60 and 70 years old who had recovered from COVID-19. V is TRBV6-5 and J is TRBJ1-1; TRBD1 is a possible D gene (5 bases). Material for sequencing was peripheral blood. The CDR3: CASSYMGGTEAFF. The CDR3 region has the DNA TGTGCCAGCAGTTACATGGGGGGAACTGAAGCTTTCTTT.